This TCR beta chain stems from a study of cytomegalovirus exposure and HLA in healthy donors. Overall study results and limits: Reported results showed that the classifier diagnosed cytomegalovirus status with high specificity and sensitivity.

A multiplex PCR was run with 60 Vbeta primers and 13 Jbeta primers. The method was immunoSEQ multiplex PCR; TCRdb's version includes in-frame clones alone and lacks a portion of them. The sample shows roughly 150,000 clones, approximately 86% of them seen only once. The CDR3 has 14 amino acids. In germline, CDR1 is SGHNT, CDR2 YYREEE (reference sequence). After removal of 5 bases from V and 4 bases from J, the junction contained 5 bases not matched to a gene. With respect to this clone: Its target is not known.

The sequencing input was PBMCs. This receptor was identified in a woman between 45 and 65 years old in good health and CMV-seropositive. The chain employs TRBV5-4 and TRBJ2-3; 9 bases align to TRBD1. CDR3 amino acids: CASRRTGDADTQYF. The CDR3 DNA is TGTGCCAGCAGAAGGACAGGGGATGCAGATACGCAGTATTTT. Looking up the rest from reference TRBV5-4 and TRBJ2-3 gives the full variable domain: ETGVTQSPTHLIKTRGQQVTLRCSSQSGHNTVSWYQQALGQGPQFIFQYYREEENGRGNFPPRFSGLQFPNYSSELNVNALELDDSALYLCASRRTGDADTQYFGPGTRLTVL.